The TCR beta chain described here comes from a study of somatic mutations in cytotoxic T cells in rheumatoid arthritis (dated by TCRdb to between 2016 and 2019). General notes on the study: Before any treatment started and right after they were diagnosed, patients gave peripheral blood samples (roughly 31 ml EDTA). A FACSAria II or Sony SH800 was used to flow-sort some V beta antibody-stained T-cell populations at nearly 100% purity, and TCRB sequencing was also done on sorted V beta1+ cells. Whether expanded CD8+ T-cell clones in untreated, newly diagnosed rheumatoid arthritis carry somatic mutations was the study question, and clonality was characterized with TCRB deep sequencing. A total of 55 to 75 rheumatoid arthritis patients and 15 to 20 healthy controls underwent TCRB deep sequencing. The median ages of the patient and control groups were essentially identical. The study at large found these results: There was no significant difference in CD8+ T-cell clonality between rheumatoid arthritis patients and age-matched healthy controls. An increase of CD8+ clonality with age was seen in patients (Spearman r ~ 0.45) but not in healthy controls. The slight TRBV07 underrepresentation in patients was not adjusted for multiple comparisons. Several identical CD8+ TCRB sequences were found in both blood and synovial fluid, and in about an eighth of the roughly 60 patients the largest CD8+ clone exceeded 20% of CD8+ cells. It was unknown which antigens the expanded CD8+ clones targeted, and their absence from virus-specific databases did not exclude viral specificity.

Flow cytometry confirmed the purity of CD4+ and CD8+ cells that had been isolated by positive magnetic bead selection on an AutoMACS. After a first flow cytometry screen using a TCR V beta antibody panel, clonal expansions were characterized through TCRB deep sequencing of sorted CD8+ fractions. Peripheral blood mononuclear cells were obtained using density gradient separation with Ficoll-Paque PLUS. DNA was extracted from CD4-enriched, CD8-enriched or PBMC samples with Nucleospin Tissue or Tissue XS kits and quantified with a Qubit 2.0 fluorometer. TCRB CDR3 sequencing used the immunoSEQ assay on genomic DNA. Turning to the authors' computational methods: Only a few patient CD8+ clones larger than 1% matched published virus-specific TCRB sequences when compared against them. The analyses included only productive TCRB rearrangements. A clone was defined by a unique TCRB CDR3 sequence, and clonality was computed as a productive clonality index based on Shannon entropy. The template counts of each clone relative to the total templates per sample were used to calculate repertoire overlap between two samples. V-gene usage measured by flow cytometry correlated with TCRB sequencing V-gene usage, with a Spearman r of approximately 0.6. TCRdb took over this immuneACCESS table, retaining in-frame rearrangements with V and J assigned. Such tables are incomplete; in checked studies, under half of the missing clones stem from an unresolved V gene, and the remainder is unexplained. D and trimming were read from the DNA, whereas the V and J calls and clone size are those reported in that table. The sample table lists under 20,000 clones, about 77% of them with a count of one. Roughly a sixth of the sample is in the top ten clones.

As to this clone: Its antigen is not yet known. Base qualities are not provided; no much larger clone lies one nucleotide away.

In the germline V gene, CDR1 corresponds to SGHDT and CDR2 to YYEEEE. The junction carries 12 bases between V and J, which are trimmed by 4 bases and 2 bases respectively. The CDR3 measures 14 amino acids from cysteine to phenylalanine. Here the CDR3 DNA is all that survives: 42 bases in frame from base 1. The sequenced material came from CD8+ T cells sorted from blood. This TCR came from an adult with rheumatoid arthritis. Recombination joined TRBV5-6 with TRBJ1-2, with the identity of the D gene unclear. The nucleotides read TGTGCCAGCAGCACCCCGAGAGAGAACTATGGCTACACCTTC. Translated, this gives CASSTPRENYGYTF. With the portions outside the CDR3 filled from the reference TRBV5-6 and TRBJ1-2 genes, the complete variable region becomes DAGVTQSPTHLIKTRGQQVTLRCSPKSGHDTVSWYQQALGQGPQFIFQYYEEEERQRGNFPDRFSGHQFPNYSSELNVNALLLGDSALYLCASSTPRENYGYTFGSGTRLTVV.